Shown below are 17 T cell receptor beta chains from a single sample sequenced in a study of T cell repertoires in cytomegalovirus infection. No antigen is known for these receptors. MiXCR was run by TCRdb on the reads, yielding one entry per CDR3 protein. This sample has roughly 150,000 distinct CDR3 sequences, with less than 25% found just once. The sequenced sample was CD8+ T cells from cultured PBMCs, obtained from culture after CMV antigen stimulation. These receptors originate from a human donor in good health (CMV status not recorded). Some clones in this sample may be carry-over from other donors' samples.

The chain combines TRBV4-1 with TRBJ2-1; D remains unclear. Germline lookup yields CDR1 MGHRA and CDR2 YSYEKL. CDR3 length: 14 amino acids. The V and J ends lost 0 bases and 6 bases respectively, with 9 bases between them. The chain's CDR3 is CASSQDWAPNEQFF. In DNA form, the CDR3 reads TGCGCCAGCAGCCAAGATTGGGCCCCCAATGAGCAGTTCTTC.

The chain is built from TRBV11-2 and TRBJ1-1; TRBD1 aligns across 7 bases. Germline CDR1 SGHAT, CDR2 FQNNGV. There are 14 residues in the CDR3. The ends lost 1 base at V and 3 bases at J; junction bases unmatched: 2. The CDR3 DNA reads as TGTGCCAGCAGCTTAGCAACAGGGGACACTGAAGCTTTCTTT. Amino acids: CASSLATGDTEAFF.

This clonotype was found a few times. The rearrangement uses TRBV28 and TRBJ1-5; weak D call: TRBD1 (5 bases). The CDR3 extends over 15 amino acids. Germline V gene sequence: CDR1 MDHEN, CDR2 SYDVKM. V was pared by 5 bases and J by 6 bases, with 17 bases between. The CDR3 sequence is CASSLPGDGTQPQHF. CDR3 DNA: TGTGCCAGCAGTCTACCGGGGGACGGGACTCAGCCCCAGCATTTT.

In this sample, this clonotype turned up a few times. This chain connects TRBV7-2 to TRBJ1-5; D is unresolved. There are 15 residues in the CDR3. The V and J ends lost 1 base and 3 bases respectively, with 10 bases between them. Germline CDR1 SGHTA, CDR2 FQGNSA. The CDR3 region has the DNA TGTGCCAGCAGCTTAGAGTTCCAGAACAATCAGCCCCAGCATTTT. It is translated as CASSLEFQNNQPQHF.

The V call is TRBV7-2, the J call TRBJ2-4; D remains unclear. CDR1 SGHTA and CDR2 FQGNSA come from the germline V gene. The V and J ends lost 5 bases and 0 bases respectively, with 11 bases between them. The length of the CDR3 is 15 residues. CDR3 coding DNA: TGTGCCAGCAGCCCGGTAGCTCTAGCCAAAAACATTCAGTACTTC. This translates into CASSPVALAKNIQYF.

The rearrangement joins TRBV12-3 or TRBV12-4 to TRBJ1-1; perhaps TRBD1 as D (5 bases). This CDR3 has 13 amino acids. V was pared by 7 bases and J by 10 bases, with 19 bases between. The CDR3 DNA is TGTGCCAGCAACATTCAAGGGGCAGGGCGAGCTTTCTTT. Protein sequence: CASNIQGAGRAFF.

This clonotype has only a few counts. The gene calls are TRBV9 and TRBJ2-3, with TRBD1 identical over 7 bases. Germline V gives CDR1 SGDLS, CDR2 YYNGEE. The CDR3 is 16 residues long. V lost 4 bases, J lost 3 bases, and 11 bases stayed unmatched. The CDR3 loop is CASSLIRTGETDTQYF. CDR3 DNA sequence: TGTGCCAGCAGCCTAATCCGGACAGGCGAGACAGATACGCAGTATTTT.

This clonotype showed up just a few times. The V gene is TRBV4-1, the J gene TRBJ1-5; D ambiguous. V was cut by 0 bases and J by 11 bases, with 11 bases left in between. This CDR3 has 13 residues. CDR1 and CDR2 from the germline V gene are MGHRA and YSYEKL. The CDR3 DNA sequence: TGCGCCAGCAGCCAAGATCCGGGGTTGGCCCAGCATTTT. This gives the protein CASSQDPGLAQHF.

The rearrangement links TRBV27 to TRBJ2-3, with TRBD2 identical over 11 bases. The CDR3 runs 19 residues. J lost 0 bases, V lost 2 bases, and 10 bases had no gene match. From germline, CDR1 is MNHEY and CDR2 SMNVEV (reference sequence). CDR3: CASSLVRVLAGGSTDTQYF. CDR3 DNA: TGTGCCAGCAGTTTAGTTCGGGTCCTAGCGGGGGGTAGCACAGATACGCAGTATTTT.

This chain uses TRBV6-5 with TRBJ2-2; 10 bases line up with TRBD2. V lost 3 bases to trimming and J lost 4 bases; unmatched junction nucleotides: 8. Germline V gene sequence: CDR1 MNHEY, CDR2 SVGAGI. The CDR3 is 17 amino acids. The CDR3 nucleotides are TGTGCCAGCAGTTATCCAAGCGGGGGGGCCAGCACCGGGGAGCTGTTTTTT. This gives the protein CASSYPSGGASTGELFF.

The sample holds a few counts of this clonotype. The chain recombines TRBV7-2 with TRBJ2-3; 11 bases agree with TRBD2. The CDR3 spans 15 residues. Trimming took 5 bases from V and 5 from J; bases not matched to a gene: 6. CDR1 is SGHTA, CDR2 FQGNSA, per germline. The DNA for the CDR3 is TGTGCCAGCAGCCCAGAAGGGACTAGCGGAGATACGCAGTATTTT. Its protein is CASSPEGTSGDTQYF. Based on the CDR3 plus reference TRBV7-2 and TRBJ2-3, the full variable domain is GAGVSQSPSNKVTEKGKDVELRCDPISGHTALYWYRQSLGQGLEFLIYFQGNSAPDKSGLPSDRFSAERTGGSVSTLTIQRTQQEDSAVYLCASSPEGTSGDTQYFGPGTRLTVL.

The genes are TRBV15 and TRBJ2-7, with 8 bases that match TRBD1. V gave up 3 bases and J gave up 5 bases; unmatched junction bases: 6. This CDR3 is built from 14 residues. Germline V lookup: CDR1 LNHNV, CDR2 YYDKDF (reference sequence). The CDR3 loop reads CATSRSDRVNEQYF. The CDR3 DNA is TGTGCCACCAGCAGGTCGGACAGGGTCAACGAGCAGTACTTC.

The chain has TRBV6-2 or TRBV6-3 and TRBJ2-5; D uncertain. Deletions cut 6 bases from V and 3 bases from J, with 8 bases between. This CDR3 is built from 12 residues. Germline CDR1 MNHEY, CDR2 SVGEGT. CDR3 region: CASRNLKETQYF. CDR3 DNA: TGTGCCAGCAGGAATCTTAAAGAGACCCAGTACTTC.

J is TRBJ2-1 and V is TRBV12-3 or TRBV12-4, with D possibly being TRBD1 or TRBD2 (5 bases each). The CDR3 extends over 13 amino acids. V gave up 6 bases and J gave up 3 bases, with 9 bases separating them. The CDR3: CASSPGGYNEQFF. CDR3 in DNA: TGTGCCAGCAGCCCTGGGGGCTACAATGAGCAGTTCTTC.

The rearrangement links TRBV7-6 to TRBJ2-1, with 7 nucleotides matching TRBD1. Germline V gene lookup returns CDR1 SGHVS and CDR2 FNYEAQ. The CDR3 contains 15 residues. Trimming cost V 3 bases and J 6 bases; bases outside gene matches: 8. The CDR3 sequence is CASSFSRQGVNEQFF. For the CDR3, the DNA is TGTGCCAGCAGCTTCTCTCGACAGGGAGTCAATGAGCAGTTCTTC. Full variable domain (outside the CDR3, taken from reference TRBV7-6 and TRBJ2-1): GAGVSQSPRYKVTKRGQDVALRCDPISGHVSLYWYRQALGQGPEFLTYFNYEAQQDKSGLPNDRFSAERPEGSISTLTIQRTEQRDSAMYRCASSFSRQGVNEQFFGPGTRLTVL.

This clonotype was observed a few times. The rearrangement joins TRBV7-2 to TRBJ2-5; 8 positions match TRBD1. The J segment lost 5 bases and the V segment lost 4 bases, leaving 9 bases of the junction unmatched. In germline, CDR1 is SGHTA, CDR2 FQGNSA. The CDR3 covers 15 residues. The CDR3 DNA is TGTGCCAGCAGCTATTTACAGGGGGTCGGGGAGACCCAGTACTTC. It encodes CASSYLQGVGETQYF.

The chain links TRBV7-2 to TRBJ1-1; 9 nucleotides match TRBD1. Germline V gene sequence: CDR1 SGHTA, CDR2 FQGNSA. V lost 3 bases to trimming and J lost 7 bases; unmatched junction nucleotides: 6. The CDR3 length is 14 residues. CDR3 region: CASSFGQGRIEAFF. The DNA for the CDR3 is TGTGCCAGCAGCTTCGGACAGGGGCGTATTGAAGCTTTCTTT.